What follows is one T cell receptor (beta chain) and its context. This sample is drawn from a study of shared clonotypes between healthy human individuals. The germline CDR1 and CDR2 sequences are MNHEY and SMNVEV (reference sequence). The CDR3 consists of 14 residues. The V end was cut by 6 bases, the J end by 2 bases, with 14 bases between. Here immunoSEQ multiplex PCR was the method, and the copy in TCRdb shows in-frame clones only, minus some. The repertoire holds about 690,000 clones, with 90% as singletons. This TCR was sampled from a man in his late teens or twenties in good health. Some clones in this sample may be carry-over from other donors' samples. Sample: memory CD8+ T cells from PBMCs. The subset was: CD45RO+ cells pooled with CCR7-negative TemRA cells. The chain is built from TRBV27 and TRBJ2-7; D might be TRBD1 (6 bases). CDR3 residues: CASRIRGSTYEQYF. CDR3 bases: TGTGCCAGCAGGATCAGGGGTTCCACCTACGAGCAGTACTTC.